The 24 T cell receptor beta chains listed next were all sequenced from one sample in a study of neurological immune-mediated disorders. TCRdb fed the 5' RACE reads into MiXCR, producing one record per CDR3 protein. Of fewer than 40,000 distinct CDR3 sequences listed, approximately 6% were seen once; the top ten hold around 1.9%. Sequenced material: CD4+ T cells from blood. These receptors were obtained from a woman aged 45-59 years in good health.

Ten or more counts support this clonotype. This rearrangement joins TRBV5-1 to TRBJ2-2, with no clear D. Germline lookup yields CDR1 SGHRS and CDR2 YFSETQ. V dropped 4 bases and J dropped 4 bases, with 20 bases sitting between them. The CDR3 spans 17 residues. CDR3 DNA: TGCGCCAGCAGCCAAGAGACTCGACGATCAGGCACCGGGGAGCTGTTTTTT. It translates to CASSQETRRSGTGELFF.

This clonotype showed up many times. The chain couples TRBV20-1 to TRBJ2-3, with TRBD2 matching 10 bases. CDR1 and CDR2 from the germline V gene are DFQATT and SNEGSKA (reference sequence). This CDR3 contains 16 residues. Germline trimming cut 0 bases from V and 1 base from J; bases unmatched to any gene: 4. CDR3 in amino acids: CSARDPLAGGTDTQYF. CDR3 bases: TGCAGTGCTAGAGATCCGCTAGCGGGGGGCACAGATACGCAGTATTTT.

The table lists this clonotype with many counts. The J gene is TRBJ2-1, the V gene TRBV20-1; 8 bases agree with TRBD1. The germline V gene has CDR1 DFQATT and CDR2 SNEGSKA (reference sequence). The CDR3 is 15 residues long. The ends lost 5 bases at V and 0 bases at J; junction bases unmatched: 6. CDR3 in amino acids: CSALPDRGSYNEQFF. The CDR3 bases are TGCAGTGCTCTCCCTGACAGGGGCTCCTACAATGAGCAGTTCTTC.

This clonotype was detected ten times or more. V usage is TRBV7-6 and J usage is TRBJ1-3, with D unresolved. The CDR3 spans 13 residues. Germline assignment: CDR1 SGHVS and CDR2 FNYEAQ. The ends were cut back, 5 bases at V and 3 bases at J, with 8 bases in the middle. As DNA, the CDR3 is TGTGCCAGCAGCCAAACGGTTGGAAACACCATATATTTT. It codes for CASSQTVGNTIYF.

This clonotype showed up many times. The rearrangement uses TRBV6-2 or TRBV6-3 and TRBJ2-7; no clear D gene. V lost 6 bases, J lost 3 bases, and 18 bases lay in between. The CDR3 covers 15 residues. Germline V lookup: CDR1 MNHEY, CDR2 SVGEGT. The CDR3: CASRNGPSHFYEQYF. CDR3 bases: TGTGCCAGCAGAAATGGGCCCTCTCATTTCTACGAGCAGTACTTC.

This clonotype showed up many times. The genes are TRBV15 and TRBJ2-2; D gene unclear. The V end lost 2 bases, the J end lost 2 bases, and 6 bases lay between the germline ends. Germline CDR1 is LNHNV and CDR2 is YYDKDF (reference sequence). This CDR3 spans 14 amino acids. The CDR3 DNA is TGTGCCACCAGCAGACCCGGAAACACCGGGGAGCTGTTTTTT. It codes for CATSRPGNTGELFF.

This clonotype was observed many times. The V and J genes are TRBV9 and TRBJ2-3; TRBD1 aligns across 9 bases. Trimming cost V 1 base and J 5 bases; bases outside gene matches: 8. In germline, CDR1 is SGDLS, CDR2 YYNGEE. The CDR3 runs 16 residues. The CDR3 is CASSVTGTGNLDTQYF. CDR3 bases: TGTGCCAGCAGCGTAACCGGGACAGGGAACCTAGATACGCAGTATTTT. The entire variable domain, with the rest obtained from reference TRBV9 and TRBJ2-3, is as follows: DSGVTQTPKHLITATGQRVTLRCSPRSGDLSVYWYQQSLDQGLQFLIQYYNGEERAKGNILERFSAQQFPDLHSELNLSSLELGDSALYFCASSVTGTGNLDTQYFGPGTRLTVL.

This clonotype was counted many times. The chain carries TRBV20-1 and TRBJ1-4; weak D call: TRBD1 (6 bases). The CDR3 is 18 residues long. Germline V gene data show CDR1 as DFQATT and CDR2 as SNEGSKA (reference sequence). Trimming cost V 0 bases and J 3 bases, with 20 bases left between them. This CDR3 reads CSARDSRGTPFANEKLFF. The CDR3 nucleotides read TGCAGTGCTAGAGATAGCAGGGGTACTCCCTTCGCTAATGAAAAACTGTTTTTT.

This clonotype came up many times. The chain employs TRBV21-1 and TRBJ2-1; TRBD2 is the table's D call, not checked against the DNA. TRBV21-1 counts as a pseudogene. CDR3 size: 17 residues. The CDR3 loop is CASSSSGLAGRALEQFF. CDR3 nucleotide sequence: TGTGCCAGCAGCTCCTCGGGACTAGCGGGGAGGGCCCTTGAGCAGTTCTTC.

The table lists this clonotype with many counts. The CDR3 loop is CSVDSGLAGSTDTQYF. The CDR3 DNA is TGCAGCGTTGACTCGGGCCTAGCGGGGAGCACAGATACGCAGTATTTT. The chain joins TRBV29-1 to TRBJ2-3, with 9 bases matching TRBD2. The CDR3 has 16 amino acids. The ends lost 3 bases at V and 0 bases at J; junction bases unmatched: 7. CDR1 is SQVTM, CDR2 ANQGSEA, per germline.

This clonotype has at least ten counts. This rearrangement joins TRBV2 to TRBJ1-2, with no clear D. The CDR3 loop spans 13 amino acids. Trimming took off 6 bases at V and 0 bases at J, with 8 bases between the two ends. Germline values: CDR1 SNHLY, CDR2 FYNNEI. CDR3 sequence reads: CASRVTTNYGYTF. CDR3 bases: TGTGCCAGCAGGGTTACAACTAACTATGGCTACACCTTC. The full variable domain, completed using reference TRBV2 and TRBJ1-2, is EPEVTQTPSHQVTQMGQEVILRCVPISNHLYFYWYRQILGQKVEFLVSFYNNEISEKSEIFDDQFSVERPDGSNFTLKIRSTKLEDSAMYFCASRVTTNYGYTFGSGTRLTVV.

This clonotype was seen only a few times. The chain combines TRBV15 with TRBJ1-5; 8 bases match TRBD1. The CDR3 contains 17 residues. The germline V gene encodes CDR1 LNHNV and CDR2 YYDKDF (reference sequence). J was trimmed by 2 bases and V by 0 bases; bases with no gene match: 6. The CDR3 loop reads CATSRELTGVGNQPQHF. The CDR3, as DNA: TGTGCCACCAGCAGAGAACTGACAGGGGTTGGCAATCAGCCCCAGCATTTT.

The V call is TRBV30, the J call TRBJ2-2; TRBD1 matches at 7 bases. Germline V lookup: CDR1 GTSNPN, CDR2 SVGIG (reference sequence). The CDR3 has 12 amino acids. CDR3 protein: CAREQGNGELFF. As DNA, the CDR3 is TGTGCTCGGGAACAGGGGAACGGGGAGCTGTTTTTT.

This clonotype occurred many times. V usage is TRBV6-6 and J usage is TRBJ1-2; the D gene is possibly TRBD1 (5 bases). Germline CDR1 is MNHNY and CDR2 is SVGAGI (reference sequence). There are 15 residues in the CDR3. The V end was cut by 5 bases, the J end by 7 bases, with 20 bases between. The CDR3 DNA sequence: TGTGCCAGCAGTGACCCGACAGCCCACTATGGTGGCTACACCTTC. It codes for CASSDPTAHYGGYTF.

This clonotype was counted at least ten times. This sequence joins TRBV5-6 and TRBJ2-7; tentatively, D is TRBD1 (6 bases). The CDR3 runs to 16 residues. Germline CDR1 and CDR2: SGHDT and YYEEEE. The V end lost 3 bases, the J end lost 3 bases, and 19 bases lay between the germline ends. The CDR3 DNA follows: TGTGCCAGCAGCTCGTCGGAGACAGGAAGAATCTACGAGCAGTACTTC. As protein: CASSSSETGRIYEQYF.

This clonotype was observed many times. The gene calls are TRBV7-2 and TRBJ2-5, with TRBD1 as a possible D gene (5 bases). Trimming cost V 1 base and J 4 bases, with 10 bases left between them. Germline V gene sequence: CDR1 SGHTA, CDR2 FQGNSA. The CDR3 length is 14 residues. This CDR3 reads CASSLGQQRETQYF. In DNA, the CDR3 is TGTGCCAGCAGCTTAGGACAGCAAAGAGAGACCCAGTACTTC.

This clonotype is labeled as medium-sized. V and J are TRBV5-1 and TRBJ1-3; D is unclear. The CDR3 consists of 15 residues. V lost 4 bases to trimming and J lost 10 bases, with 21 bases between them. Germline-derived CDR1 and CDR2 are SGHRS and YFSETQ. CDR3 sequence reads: CASSRDPGTKTTIYF. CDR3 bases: TGCGCCAGCAGCAGAGACCCGGGAACGAAAACGACCATATATTTT. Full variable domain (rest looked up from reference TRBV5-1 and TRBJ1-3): KAGVTQTPRYLIKTRGQQVTLSCSPISGHRSVSWYQQTPGQGLQFLFEYFSETQRNKGNFPGRFSGRQFSNSRSEMNVSTLELGDSALYLCASSRDPGTKTTIYFGEGSWLTVV.

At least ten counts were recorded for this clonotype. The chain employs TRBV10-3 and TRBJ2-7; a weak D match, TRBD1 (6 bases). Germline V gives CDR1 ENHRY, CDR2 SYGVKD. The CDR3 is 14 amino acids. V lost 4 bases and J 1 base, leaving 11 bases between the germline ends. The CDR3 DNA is TGTGCCATCAGTGCACCAGGGGAGTCCTACGAGCAGTACTTC. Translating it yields CAISAPGESYEQYF.

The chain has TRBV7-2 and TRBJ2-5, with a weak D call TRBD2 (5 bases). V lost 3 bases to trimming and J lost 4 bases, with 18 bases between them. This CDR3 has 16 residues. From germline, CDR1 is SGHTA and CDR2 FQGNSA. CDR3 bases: TGTGCCAGCAGCTTGCGGCGGAGAGGGTCAGGAGAGACCCAGTACTTC. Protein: CASSLRRRGSGETQYF.

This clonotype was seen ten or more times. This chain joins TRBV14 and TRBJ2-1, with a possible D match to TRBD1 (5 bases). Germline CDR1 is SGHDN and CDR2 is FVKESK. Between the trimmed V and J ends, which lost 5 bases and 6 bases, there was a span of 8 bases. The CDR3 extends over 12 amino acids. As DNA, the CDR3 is TGTGCCAGCAGCAAGGACACCAATGAGCAGTTCTTC. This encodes CASSKDTNEQFF. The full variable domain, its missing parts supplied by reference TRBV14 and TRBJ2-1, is EAGVTQFPSHSVIEKGQTVTLRCDPISGHDNLYWYRRVMGKEIKFLLHFVKESKQDESGMPNNRFLAERTGGTYSTLKVQPAELEDSGVYFCASSKDTNEQFFGPGTRLTVL.

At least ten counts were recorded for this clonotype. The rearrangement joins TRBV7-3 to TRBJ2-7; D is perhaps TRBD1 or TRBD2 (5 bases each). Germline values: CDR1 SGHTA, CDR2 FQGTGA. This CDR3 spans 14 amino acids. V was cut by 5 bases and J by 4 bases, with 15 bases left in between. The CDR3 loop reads CASSRAGTPYEQYF. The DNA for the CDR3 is TGTGCCAGCAGCCGAGCCGGGACCCCGTACGAGCAGTACTTC.

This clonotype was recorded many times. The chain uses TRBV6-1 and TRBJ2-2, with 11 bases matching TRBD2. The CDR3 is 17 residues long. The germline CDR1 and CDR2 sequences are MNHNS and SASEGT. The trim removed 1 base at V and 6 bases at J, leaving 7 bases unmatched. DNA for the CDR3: TGTGCCAGCAGTGAAGGGGTTAGCGGGAGGGTAGCCGGGGAGCTGTTTTTT. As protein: CASSEGVSGRVAGELFF.

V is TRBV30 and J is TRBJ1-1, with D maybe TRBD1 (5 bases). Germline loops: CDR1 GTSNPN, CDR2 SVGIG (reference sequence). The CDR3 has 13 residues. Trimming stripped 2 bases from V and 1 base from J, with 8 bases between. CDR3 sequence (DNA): TGTGCCTGGAGTAGTGGGGGGAACACTGAAGCTTTCTTT. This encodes CAWSSGGNTEAFF.

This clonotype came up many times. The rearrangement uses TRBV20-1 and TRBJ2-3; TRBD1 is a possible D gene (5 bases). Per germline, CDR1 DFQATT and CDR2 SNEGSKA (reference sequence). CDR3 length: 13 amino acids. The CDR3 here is CSPTESPRDTQYF. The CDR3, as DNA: TGCAGCCCGACAGAGTCCCCGAGAGATACGCAGTATTTT.